Included here is one T cell receptor beta chain sequence, with context. V lost 1 base to trimming and J lost 8 bases; unmatched junction nucleotides: 19. Germline CDR1 SGHRS, CDR2 YFSETQ. The CDR3 covers 20 residues. This sample was included in a study of cytomegalovirus exposure and HLA in healthy donors. 13 Jbeta primers and 60 Vbeta primers were used for the PCR. The protocol was immunoSEQ multiplex PCR, while the TCRdb copy is restricted to in-frame clones and leaves out a portion. The profile shows about 140,000 clones, roughly four fifths of them singletons. The sequence derives from a woman aged 40-49 years in good health and CMV-seronegative. The chain is built from TRBV5-1 and TRBJ1-6, with 9 bases aligning to TRBD1. The source material was PBMCs. CDR3 residues: CASSLISPGQGSVSDSPLHF. CDR3 nucleotide sequence: TGCGCCAGCAGCTTGATCTCCCCGGGACAGGGATCGGTCAGCGATTCACCCCTCCACTTT.